These T cell receptor beta chains were read from a single sample in a study of cytomegalovirus exposure and HLA in healthy donors. Produced via immunoSEQ multiplex PCR; TCRdb's table is partial and in-frame only. The sample consists of 150,000 to 200,000 clones, 65% to 85% of them appearing once. The sample comprised PBMCs. These receptors came from a woman aged 18-29 years in good health and CMV-seropositive. CDR3s include the opening cysteine and the closing phenylalanine or tryptophan. D genes are given only for firm matches. Not all rows give a size; the values are once, few, many and, for expanded clones, a class.

cdr3_nt cdr3_aa j_call clone_size d_call v_call
TGTGCCAGCAGCGGGGCCGGGACAAAGAACACTGAAGCTTTCTTT CASSGAGTKNTEAFF TRBJ1-1 NA NA TRBV9
TGTGCCAGCTTCAAACAGGGGGCCCTCTACAATGAGCAGTTCTTC CASFKQGALYNEQFF TRBJ2-1 once TRBD1 TRBV6-5
TGTGCCAGCAGCCCGGAGATCGGGGTCACCGGGGAGCTGTTTTTT CASSPEIGVTGELFF TRBJ2-2 NA NA TRBV6-5
TGTGCCAGCAGCTTAGGGCGGCCGGGGAATGGAAACACCATATATTTT CASSLGRPGNGNTIYF TRBJ1-3 once NA TRBV7-6
TGCACCAGCAGCCAAGAAGGAGCTCTCTCCTACAATGAGCAGTTCTTC CTSSQEGALSYNEQFF TRBJ2-1 NA NA TRBV1
TGTGCCAGCAGCCCGCGACAGGGGGCGGAAAACACTGAAGCTTTCTTT CASSPRQGAENTEAFF TRBJ1-1 once TRBD1 TRBV7-9
TGTGCCAGCAGCTCCTATGGGCACACCGGGGAGCTGTTTTTT CASSSYGHTGELFF TRBJ2-2 NA NA TRBV11-3
TGTGCCAGTAGTGAAGGGACAGCGCCGAATAATTCACCCCTCCACTTT CASSEGTAPNNSPLHF TRBJ1-6 NA TRBD1 TRBV19
TGTGCCAGGGCGGGGGGGGCGAATTTGCCCCAGTACTTC CARAGGANLPQYF TRBJ2-5 NA TRBD2 TRBV11-3
TGTGCCAGCAGCCAAGATTTGGGAGGACTAGCGGGGGAGGATGAGCAGTTCTTC CASSQDLGGLAGEDEQFF TRBJ2-1 few TRBD2 TRBV4-2
TGTGCTAGTGGGACCGAACGGGAGTTTAGAACCGGGGAGCTGTTTTTT CASGTEREFRTGELFF TRBJ2-2 once NA TRBV12-5
TGTGCCAGCAGCTTGTTAGAGGGTCTCTCTGGAAACACCATATATTTT CASSLLEGLSGNTIYF TRBJ1-3 NA NA TRBV5-6
TGCGCCAGCAGCTGGGGACAGGGAAACACTGAAGCTTTCTTT CASSWGQGNTEAFF TRBJ1-1 few TRBD1 TRBV5-1
TGTGCCAGCAGCCCGGACAGCACCGGGGAGCTGTTTTTT CASSPDSTGELFF TRBJ2-2 NA NA TRBV7-3
TGTGCCAGCAACAGTCGATCGGGGGGTAAGGGGTTCTCCTATAATTCACCCCTCCACTTT CASNSRSGGKGFSYNSPLHF TRBJ1-6 NA NA TRBV27
TGTGCCAGCAGCTTAGGGCTGGGCCCTAATCGAGACAATGAGCAGTTCTTC CASSLGLGPNRDNEQFF TRBJ2-1 few NA TRBV7-9
TGTGCCAGCAGTCTAGTGGGACAGGGGAAGGACAATGAGCAGTTCTTC CASSLVGQGKDNEQFF TRBJ2-1 NA TRBD1 TRBV2
TGTGCCAGCAGCGTGGGACAGACGAACACCGGGGAGCTGTTTTTT CASSVGQTNTGELFF TRBJ2-2 NA TRBD1 TRBV7-7
TGTGCCAGCAGCTTAGACTTTGTCGGTGGGCAGTACTTC CASSLDFVGGQYF TRBJ2-7 few NA TRBV7-2
TGTGCCAGCAGCCAGTTCCAGGGGAATTCACCCCTCCACTTT CASSQFQGNSPLHF TRBJ1-6 NA NA TRBV14
TGTGCCAGCAGCGTTGGCAGGATCGGGGTGCATGAGCAGTTCTTC CASSVGRIGVHEQFF TRBJ2-1 NA NA TRBV9
TGTGCCAGCAGCTTAGGAAAAGACAGGGGTGGGACTGAAGCTTTCTTT CASSLGKDRGGTEAFF TRBJ1-1 NA TRBD1 TRBV11-3
TGTGCCACCAGCAGAGAGCCGCCAGGGGGCGGGGTCCTCTATGGCTACACCTTC CATSREPPGGGVLYGYTF TRBJ1-2 NA TRBD1 TRBV15
TGTGCCAGCAGTTGGCAGGGGAACACTGAAGCTTTCTTT CASSWQGNTEAFF TRBJ1-1 NA NA TRBV27
TGTGCCAGCAGTCATAGCGGGGGTAGGGGTGAGCAGTTCTTC CASSHSGGRGEQFF TRBJ2-1 NA TRBD2 TRBV5-4
TGTGCCAGCAGCGTAGAGCTCCTGGGCAGGGAGGGCACTGAAGCTTTCTTT CASSVELLGREGTEAFF TRBJ1-1 NA NA TRBV9
TGTGCCATCAGTGAGTCTGGGGGCACGAACACTGAAGCTTTCTTT CAISESGGTNTEAFF TRBJ1-1 NA NA TRBV10-3
TGTGCCAGCAGCAACCGACAGGGGGCTCTGGGGGCCAACGTCCTGACTTTC CASSNRQGALGANVLTF TRBJ2-6 NA TRBD1 TRBV14
TGTGCCAGCAGCCTCCGACAGAACACTGAAGCTTTCTTT CASSLRQNTEAFF TRBJ1-1 few NA TRBV9
TGTGCCAGCAGCTTGACAAGCGGGGGGCCCACAGATACGCAGTATTTT CASSLTSGGPTDTQYF TRBJ2-3 NA TRBD2 TRBV5-4
TGTGCCACCAGCAGAGTGCGGTGGCCCTCGTGGAATCATAGCACTGAAGCTTTCTTT CATSRVRWPSWNHSTEAFF TRBJ1-1 NA NA TRBV15
TGTGCCAGCAGCCACCCACGAGTAGGCGGGGGGGCCTTGGAGCAGTTCTTC CASSHPRVGGGALEQFF TRBJ2-1 NA TRBD2 TRBV7-8
TGCGCCAGCAGCTTGGAGGAGGCGGTAGCCTACGAGCAGTACTTC CASSLEEAVAYEQYF TRBJ2-7 NA NA TRBV5-1
TGTGCCAGCAGCACTACGGGTATCTCTGGAAACACCATATATTTT CASSTTGISGNTIYF TRBJ1-3 NA NA TRBV9
TGTGCCAGCGCGACTAGCGGGGCAGCTGAGCAGTTCTTC CASATSGAAEQFF TRBJ2-1 NA TRBD2 TRBV7-9
TGTGCCAGCAGCCCTCTGGGCGGGGTTTCGGCTGGAAACACCATATATTTT CASSPLGGVSAGNTIYF TRBJ1-3 NA NA TRBV27
TGCGCCAGCAGCCTTATGGCGGGGGCCATTCAAGAGACCCAGTACTTC CASSLMAGAIQETQYF TRBJ2-5 NA NA TRBV4-3
TGTGCCAGCAGTGAATTAGCGGGGGGTTACGAGCAGTACTTC CASSELAGGYEQYF TRBJ2-7 few TRBD2 TRBV6-4
TGCGCCAGCAGGCCTGCCGGGACAGGGTTCTACAATGAGCAGTTCTTC CASRPAGTGFYNEQFF TRBJ2-1 NA TRBD1 TRBV5-1
TGTGCCAGCAGTTATGCGGGGGATTCTCGCTACACCTTC CASSYAGDSRYTF TRBJ1-2 NA NA TRBV11-2
TGTGCCAGCAGCCCAAATAATCAACAGGGGGCTTACAATGAGCAGTTCTTC CASSPNNQQGAYNEQFF TRBJ2-1 NA TRBD1 TRBV7-9
TGTGCCAGCACCCACAGGGGAACAGATACGCAGTATTTT CASTHRGTDTQYF TRBJ2-3 NA TRBD1 TRBV6-1
TGCAGCGTCGAAATCCAGACGGGACAGATACCCTACGAGCAGTACTTC CSVEIQTGQIPYEQYF TRBJ2-7 NA TRBD1 TRBV29-1
TGTGCCAGTCCGGGACAGGTCGACACTGAAGCTTTCTTT CASPGQVDTEAFF TRBJ1-1 NA TRBD1 TRBV2
TGTGCCAGCAGCTATATCCGGGGCTCCTACGAGCAGTACTTC CASSYIRGSYEQYF TRBJ2-7 NA NA TRBV11-2
TGTGCCAGTGGACGGTCAGAGGACTCCACAGATACGCAGTATTTT CASGRSEDSTDTQYF TRBJ2-3 NA NA TRBV11-2
TGTGCCAGCAGTGAAGCGGGCAGGGGGCAATCACCCCTCCACTTT CASSEAGRGQSPLHF TRBJ1-6 few TRBD1 TRBV6-1
TGTGCCAGTAGTGGTGGGACAGCCTATAGCAATCAGCCCCAGCATTTT CASSGGTAYSNQPQHF TRBJ1-5 NA TRBD1 TRBV19
TGTGCCAGCAGCTTCGGAGCGGGGCAAGAGACCCAGTACTTC CASSFGAGQETQYF TRBJ2-5 NA TRBD2 TRBV11-2
TGCGCCAGCAGCTTGGCAGTCACAGATACGCAGTATTTT CASSLAVTDTQYF TRBJ2-3 NA NA TRBV5-1
TGCGCCAGCAGCTTATCAGGGGCTTACAATGAGCAGTTCTTC CASSLSGAYNEQFF TRBJ2-1 once NA TRBV5-1
TGTGCCAGTAGTGGGGCCAGAAGTATTGGGACAGATACGCAGTATTTT CASSGARSIGTDTQYF TRBJ2-3 NA NA TRBV19
TGTGCCAGCAGCCCTCAACGGGGAGGCTATGGCTACACCTTC CASSPQRGGYGYTF TRBJ1-2 NA NA TRBV7-2
TGTGCCAGCAGCCTGGACTTGGGGTCCTACAATGAGCAGTTCTTC CASSLDLGSYNEQFF TRBJ2-1 once NA TRBV7-2